These 11 T cell receptor beta chains originate from one sample sequenced in a study of OX40 agonist ivuxolimab in advanced cancers. Sequencing was performed with immunoSEQ multiplex PCR; in TCRdb, only in-frame clones are kept and a portion is missing. The table shows about 55,000 clones, with about 88% occurring only once. This specimen consisted of CD4+ or CD8+ T cells sorted from blood, obtained in a trial of the OX40 agonist ivuxolimab. All receptors come from an adult with an advanced solid tumor such as melanoma, head and neck, liver or kidney cancer.

This clone was counted a single time. The rearrangement links TRBV15 to TRBJ2-1; maybe TRBD2 (6 bases). V gave up 0 bases and J gave up 2 bases, with 14 bases separating them. The CDR3 is 17 amino acids. The germline CDR1 and CDR2 sequences are LNHNV and YYDKDF (reference sequence). CDR3 protein: CATSREDYGTTYNEQFF. DNA of the CDR3: TGTGCCACCAGCAGAGAGGACTACGGGACCACCTACAATGAGCAGTTCTTC.

This clone showed up just a few times. V usage is TRBV6-6 and J usage is TRBJ1-1, with TRBD1 matching 7 bases. Germline loops: CDR1 MNHNY, CDR2 SVGAGI (reference sequence). The length of the CDR3 is 13 residues. Trimming removed 10 bases from V and 0 bases from J; junction bases left unmatched: 5. The CDR3 loop reads CATQGFMNTEAFF. DNA of the CDR3: TGTGCCACACAGGGGTTCATGAACACTGAAGCTTTCTTT.

This clone was seen a few times. The chain combines TRBV28 with TRBJ1-3; 9 positions agree with TRBD1. V shed 4 bases and J 4 bases; nucleotides not matched to a gene: 5. This CDR3 contains 15 residues. Germline V gives CDR1 MDHEN, CDR2 SYDVKM. The CDR3 spells CASSSGQGGGNTIYF. The CDR3 DNA sequence: TGTGCCAGCAGTTCGGGACAGGGTGGAGGAAACACCATATATTTT. Filled out from reference TRBV28 and TRBJ1-3, the complete variable domain reads DVKVTQSSRYLVKRTGEKVFLECVQDMDHENMFWYRQDPGLGLRLIYFSYDVKMKEKGDIPEGYSVSREKKERFSLILESASTNQTSMYLCASSSGQGGGNTIYFGEGSWLTVV.

The V and J genes are TRBV28 and TRBJ2-7, with a weak D call TRBD1 (6 bases). Germline CDR1 MDHEN, CDR2 SYDVKM. V lost 8 bases and J 0 bases, leaving 11 bases between the germline ends. The CDR3 totals 13 residues. In DNA form, the CDR3 reads TGTGCCAGCTTTGACAGGTTCTCCTACGAGCAGTACTTC. Translated: CASFDRFSYEQYF.

The chain uses TRBV20-1 and TRBJ2-3; D gene ambiguous. Germline V lookup: CDR1 DFQATT, CDR2 SNEGSKA (reference sequence). The CDR3 consists of 10 residues. V lost 4 bases and J lost 9, with 8 bases in between. CDR3 DNA sequence: TGCAGTGCTAAAGGACCAACGCAGTATTTT. Protein product: CSAKGPTQYF.

The CDR3 loop is CAWSMDRGLETQYF. The CDR3 region has the DNA TGTGCCTGGAGTATGGACAGGGGGCTGGAGACCCAGTACTTC. The rearrangement links TRBV30 to TRBJ2-5; 11 nucleotides align to TRBD1. The junction had 4 bases not matched to a gene; V was cut back by 2 bases and J by 5 bases. The CDR3 length is 14 residues. Germline CDR1 and CDR2: GTSNPN and SVGIG (reference sequence).

The V call is TRBV6-5, the J call TRBJ2-1, with 10 bases matching TRBD2. CDR3 length: 15 amino acids. In germline, CDR1 is MNHEY, CDR2 SVGAGI. J gave up 3 bases and V 6 bases, and 5 bases lay outside the gene matches. In nucleotides, the CDR3 is TGTGCCAGCAGCGCAGCGGGGGGGATCTACAATGAGCAGTTCTTC. Translating it yields CASSAAGGIYNEQFF.

This rearrangement joins TRBV5-1 to TRBJ2-7; TRBD2 agrees at 12 bases. The CDR3 loop spans 15 amino acids. Trimming at V came to 5 bases and at J to 6 bases, leaving 9 bases not matched to a gene. CDR1 is SGHRS and CDR2 is YFSETQ in the germline V gene. The CDR3 loop is CASSSSGRALSEQYF. The CDR3 DNA reads as TGCGCCAGCAGTTCTAGCGGGAGGGCCCTCAGCGAGCAGTACTTC. Filled out from reference TRBV5-1 and TRBJ2-7, the complete variable domain reads KAGVTQTPRYLIKTRGQQVTLSCSPISGHRSVSWYQQTPGQGLQFLFEYFSETQRNKGNFPGRFSGRQFSNSRSEMNVSTLELGDSALYLCASSSSGRALSEQYFGPGTRLTVT.

V usage is TRBV5-8 and J usage is TRBJ2-1; 9 bases line up with TRBD2. Germline-derived CDR1 and CDR2 are SGHTS and YDEGEE. The CDR3 has 15 amino acids. V dropped 0 bases and J dropped 5; count of bases not matched to a gene: 3. DNA for the CDR3: TGTGCCAGCAGCTTGGGACTAGCGGCCCACAATGAGCAGTTCTTC. Its translation: CASSLGLAAHNEQFF.

V gene TRBV10-2 combines with J gene TRBJ1-1; D not resolved. The V gene lost 3 bases and the J gene lost 4 bases, with 12 bases spanning the gap. The germline V gene has CDR1 WSHSY and CDR2 SAAADI. The CDR3 totals 14 residues. The CDR3 spells CASSELAETTEAFF. CDR3 DNA: TGCGCCAGCAGTGAACTAGCGGAGACCACTGAAGCTTTCTTT.

V usage is TRBV15 and J usage is TRBJ1-2; possible D gene TRBD1, 5 bases. V was clipped by 1 base and J by 2 bases, with 14 bases between them. From germline, CDR1 is LNHNV and CDR2 YYDKDF (reference sequence). The CDR3 sequence is 16 residues long. The CDR3 DNA reads as TGTGCCACCAGCAGAGGGCAGGGTGTGGGAAACTATGGCTACACCTTC. As protein: CATSRGQGVGNYGYTF.